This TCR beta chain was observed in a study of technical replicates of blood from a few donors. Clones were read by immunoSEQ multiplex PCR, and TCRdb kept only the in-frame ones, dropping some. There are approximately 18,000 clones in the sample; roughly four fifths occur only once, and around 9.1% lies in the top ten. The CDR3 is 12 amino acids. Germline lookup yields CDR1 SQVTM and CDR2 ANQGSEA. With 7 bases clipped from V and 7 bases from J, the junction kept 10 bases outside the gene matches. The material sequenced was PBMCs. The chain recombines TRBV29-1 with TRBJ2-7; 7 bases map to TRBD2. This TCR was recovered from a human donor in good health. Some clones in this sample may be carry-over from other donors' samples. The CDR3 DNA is TGCAGCGGCATAGATCCCGGGGGGGAGCAGTACTTC. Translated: CSGIDPGGEQYF.